The TCR beta chain under discussion was sequenced for a study of CD8 T cells in Susac syndrome (dated by TCRdb to about 2019). Some background on the complete study: Whether CD8+ T cell activation and differentiation in Susac syndrome was antigen driven was tested using repertoire sequencing. CD8+ T cell repertoire clonality was compared between more than 9 healthy donors, roughly 14 Susac syndrome patients and about 15 multiple sclerosis patients.

A distance of 4 bases separates the germline ends of V and J, which lose 4 bases and 0 bases respectively. From cysteine to phenylalanine, the CDR3 is 13 amino acids long. The retained sequence is limited to the CDR3, 39 bases, with the frame set at the first base. CDR1 and CDR2 (GTSNPN, SVGIG) derive from the germline V gene (reference sequence). The investigation overall reported the following: The study acknowledged that relatively few individuals were included in the TCR sequencing and HLA analysis.

High-throughput TCR beta sequencing profiled peripheral blood CD8+ and CD4+ T cells from healthy donors, Susac syndrome patients and multiple sclerosis patients. The multiple sclerosis controls were treatment-naive patients whose relapsing-remitting disease, either stable or active, fulfilled the revised McDonald criteria. CD8+ TEMRA cells were enriched by FACS, while bulk CD8+ and CD4+ T cells were purified by magnetic negative isolation. Blood was drawn into EDTA tubes, processed within 24 hours, and PBMCs were isolated by density gradient centrifugation. PBMCs intended for TCR sequencing were frozen in liquid nitrogen and were later thawed in a 37 degrees C water bath. The sorted or isolated CD4+, CD8+ and CD8+ TEMRA cells reached a purity of at least 90%. This clonotype was found a few times. This clone's antigen is unknown. No base-level quality is on record; no much larger clone is a single base apart.

RNA was extracted using the RNeasy kit, and about 0.5 to 1 microgram was reverse transcribed with random hexamers. TCR beta CDR3 regions were amplified with the immunoSEQ multiplex PCR assay covering 54 Vbeta and 13 Jbeta segments. To correct PCR amplification bias, a synthetic template baseline was used for both primer optimization and computational correction. As for how the authors treated the data: Reads were annotated to V, D and J genes per IMGT and analyzed with immunoSEQ Analyzer, keeping only productive sequences. To calculate clonality, Shannon entropy was normalized by log2 of the number of productive unique sequences and then subtracted from one. For each patient and control, public and private clones were evaluated among the 100 most prevalent clones. Clones were defined as Susac-specific when absent from the healthy and MS cohorts, from over 950 published viral clones and from other ImmuneACCESS disease sequences. TCRdb redid the processing of the public reads, applying fastp at Q25 and MiXCR, and retained in-frame beta chains. Records with the same CDR3 protein are collapsed into one entry carrying the most frequent genes and DNA. Clone size and V and J calls follow TCRdb, not the original study. This sample has a few hundred thousand distinct CDR3 sequences in its table, and approximately 89% of those were observed once. The top ten hold about 0.12% of the sample.

Sequencing was performed on CD8+ T cells from PBMCs. This chain is built from TRBV30 and TRBJ2-6; the D gene lacks a confident call. The TCR was taken from a human donor with multiple sclerosis. The DNA sequence follows: TGTGCCTGGACTCCCTCTGGGGCCAACGTCCTGACTTTC. The translation is CAWTPSGANVLTF.